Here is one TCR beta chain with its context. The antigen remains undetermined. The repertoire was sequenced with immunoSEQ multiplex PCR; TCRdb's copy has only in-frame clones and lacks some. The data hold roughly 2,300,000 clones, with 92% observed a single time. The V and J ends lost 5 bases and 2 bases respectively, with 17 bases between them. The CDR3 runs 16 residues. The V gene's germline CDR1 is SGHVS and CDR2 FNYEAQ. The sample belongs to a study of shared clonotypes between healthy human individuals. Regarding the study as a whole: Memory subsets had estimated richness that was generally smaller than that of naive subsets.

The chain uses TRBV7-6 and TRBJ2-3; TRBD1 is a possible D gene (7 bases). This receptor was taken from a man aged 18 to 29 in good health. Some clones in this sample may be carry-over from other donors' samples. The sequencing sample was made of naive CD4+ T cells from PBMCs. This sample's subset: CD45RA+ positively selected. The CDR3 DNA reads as TGTGCCAGCAGCCCGCGGGACAGAGCGGCCACAGATACGCAGTATTTT. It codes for CASSPRDRAATDTQYF.